This is a list of T cell receptor beta chains from one sample in a study of response to subunit inactivated influenza vaccine. MiXCR, applied by TCRdb to the RT-PCR reads, yields one record per CDR3 protein. The sample lists 500,000 to 600,000 distinct CDR3 sequences, roughly 10% occurring once. The data were also submitted as part of a second study, on T cells expressing NK-cell markers.

The specimen was PBMCs from blood, collected on the day of vaccination. Every receptor here comes from a man aged 50 to 60 who received an inactivated influenza vaccine. Each CDR3 is given with its conserved first and last residue. Each record gives: V gene, CDR3 length, clone size, J gene, D gene, CDR3 DNA, CDR3 protein. D genes are given only for firm matches. Some rows have no size entry. The others give once, few or many, or a class for an expanded clone.

v_gene: TRBV7-2
len: 13
abundance: .
j_gene: TRBJ1-2
d_gene: .
CDR3nt: TGTGCCAGCAGCTTATCGGGGTTCTATGGCTACACCTTC
CDR3aa: CASSLSGFYGYTF

v_gene: TRBV12-3/TRBV12-4
len: 14
abundance: .
j_gene: TRBJ1-5
d_gene: .
CDR3nt: TGTGCCAGCAGGTACAGGGATCCCAATCAGCCCCAGCATTTT
CDR3aa: CASRYRDPNQPQHF

v_gene: TRBV12-3/TRBV12-4
len: 17
abundance: .
j_gene: TRBJ2-3
d_gene: TRBD2
CDR3nt: TGTGCCAGCAGTTTGAAGCGGGAGTGGGGTGGGACAGATACGCAGTATTTT
CDR3aa: CASSLKREWGGTDTQYF

v_gene: TRBV11-2
len: 14
abundance: many
j_gene: TRBJ1-2
d_gene: .
CDR3nt: TGTGCCAGCAGCTTAGATCCCGGGACCTATGGCTACACCTTC
CDR3aa: CASSLDPGTYGYTF

v_gene: TRBV12-3/TRBV12-4
len: 12
abundance: .
j_gene: TRBJ2-1
d_gene: .
CDR3nt: TGTGCCAGCAGTTTAGGGCGATGGGAGCAGTTCTTC
CDR3aa: CASSLGRWEQFF

v_gene: TRBV15
len: 14
abundance: few
j_gene: TRBJ2-5
d_gene: TRBD1
CDR3nt: TGTGCCACCAGCAGGGACAGGACTGGAGGGACCCAGTACTTC
CDR3aa: CATSRDRTGGTQYF

v_gene: TRBV29-1
len: 14
abundance: .
j_gene: TRBJ1-5
d_gene: TRBD1
CDR3nt: TGCAGCATCACGGACAGGGTCGGTAGTCAGCCCCAGCATTTT
CDR3aa: CSITDRVGSQPQHF

v_gene: TRBV5-1
len: 16
abundance: few
j_gene: TRBJ1-1
d_gene: TRBD1
CDR3nt: TGCGCCAGCAGCAAGGACAGGGTCCGCCTGAACACTGAAGCTTTCTTT
CDR3aa: CASSKDRVRLNTEAFF

v_gene: TRBV10-3
len: 18
abundance: .
j_gene: TRBJ1-1
d_gene: TRBD1
CDR3nt: TGTGCCATCAGTGCAATCCCCGACAGGGGTTGGGGGAACACTGAAGCTTTCTTT
CDR3aa: CAISAIPDRGWGNTEAFF

v_gene: TRBV6-1
len: 15
abundance: .
j_gene: TRBJ2-5
d_gene: TRBD2
CDR3nt: TGTGCCAGCAGGACGGGACTAGCGGGAGGGAAGACCCAGTACTTC
CDR3aa: CASRTGLAGGKTQYF

v_gene: TRBV6-5
len: 15
abundance: few
j_gene: TRBJ1-2
d_gene: .
CDR3nt: TGTGCCAGCAGTTACTCAACGGGCCTGGACTATGGCTACACCTTC
CDR3aa: CASSYSTGLDYGYTF

v_gene: TRBV7-9
len: 11
abundance: few
j_gene: TRBJ2-7
d_gene: .
CDR3nt: TGTGCCAGCAGCACATGGTACGAGCAGTACTTC
CDR3aa: CASSTWYEQYF